Following are 6 T cell receptor beta chains from one sample sequenced in a study of CXCR3-negative and CXCR3-positive naive CD8 T cells. Study-wide results and limits: Higher TRB CDR3 hydrophobicity marked CXCR3-positive naive cells relative to CXCR3-negative naive cells.

The antigens these receptors bind are not known. cDNA libraries for TRB were generated by 5' RACE incorporating UMI labels. Reanalyzing the 5' RACE reads, TCRdb keeps one entry per CDR3 protein, without DNA. Recorded for this sample: tens of thousands of distinct CDR3 sequences. Sequenced: naive CXCR3+ CD8+ T cells from blood. Subset meaning: CD45RO-CCR7+CD27+CD95- naive CD8+ T cells expressing CXCR3 (TNR3+). The source of these receptors is a human donor in good health. Some clones in this sample may be carry-over from other donors' samples.

The chain is built from TRBV6-5 and TRBJ2-3; TCRdb returns TRBD2, unconfirmable since there is no DNA. The germline gives CDR1 MNHEY, CDR2 SVGAGI. CDR3 length: 14 amino acids. This CDR3 reads CASLVVTERDTQYF.

The genes are TRBV28 and TRBJ1-2; the TCRdb call, TRBD1, lacks DNA for checking. CDR1 and CDR2 (germline): MDHEN, SYDVKM. The CDR3 runs to 15 residues. The chain's CDR3 is CASSIYSGTGDGYTF.

The chain is built from TRBV4-3 and TRBJ2-2; TCRdb's D call, TRBD1, is unchecked because there is no DNA. The CDR3 is 17 amino acids. CDR1 is LGHNA, CDR2 YSLEER, per germline. CDR3: CASGAQWQGGITGELFF.

The rearrangement links TRBV19 to TRBJ1-1; the TCRdb call, TRBD1, lacks DNA for checking. The CDR3 has 14 amino acids. Germline V lookup: CDR1 LNHDA, CDR2 SQIVND (reference sequence). CDR3 protein: CASAEGDPPTEAFF.

V usage is TRBV29-1 and J usage is TRBJ2-3; lacking DNA, the TRBD1 call made by TCRdb goes unchecked. Germline loops: CDR1 SQVTM, CDR2 ANQGSEA. The CDR3 is 12 residues long. The chain's CDR3 is CSCGQWGDTQYF.

The chain has TRBV28 and TRBJ2-5. Germline CDR1 and CDR2: MDHEN and SYDVKM. The CDR3 is 13 amino acids. CDR3 loop: CASSQDNKETQYF.